The 25 T cell receptor beta chains given below trace back to one sample, sequenced in a study of OX40 agonist ivuxolimab in advanced cancers. The library was produced with the immunoSEQ multiplex PCR assay. TCRdb's version of the immuneACCESS table is confined to in-frame rearrangements and falls short of the full clone set. An unresolved V gene accounts for under half of the shortfall where checked; the remainder is of unknown origin. This sample is represented by approximately 70,000 clones; around 89% of them were singletons. More than 0.8% of the sample is in the top ten clones. The input for sequencing was CD4+ or CD8+ T cells sorted from blood, taken in a trial of the OX40 agonist ivuxolimab. Every receptor here comes from an adult with an advanced solid tumor such as melanoma, head and neck, liver or kidney cancer.

V is TRBV2 and J is TRBJ2-3; 10 bases match TRBD1. J lost 5 bases, V lost 9 bases, and 5 bases had no gene match. Per the germline V gene, CDR1 is SNHLY and CDR2 is FYNNEI. CDR3 length equals 13 residues. This CDR3 is CASSTGGLDTQYF. The CDR3 nucleotides read TGTGCCAGTTCGACAGGGGGCTTAGATACGCAGTATTTT.

This rearrangement joins TRBV28 to TRBJ2-7; D is perhaps TRBD2 (6 bases). Between the trimmed V and J ends, which lost 3 bases and 2 bases, there was a span of 8 bases. This CDR3 has 13 amino acids. Germline CDR1 MDHEN, CDR2 SYDVKM. DNA of the CDR3: TGTGCCAGCAGTTTGCCGGGGGCCTACGAGCAGTACTTC. As protein: CASSLPGAYEQYF.

CDR3 residues: CASSTGQGLDEQYF. The CDR3 DNA is TGTGCCAGCAGTACCGGACAGGGCCTAGACGAGCAGTACTTC. The gene calls are TRBV6-5 and TRBJ2-7, with 8 bases that match TRBD1. There are 14 residues in the CDR3. The germline CDR1 and CDR2 sequences are MNHEY and SVGAGI. With 5 bases clipped from V and 5 bases from J, the junction kept 8 bases outside the gene matches.

The chain couples TRBV7-9 to TRBJ2-7; no reliable D call. The CDR3 length is 11 residues. V gave up 5 bases and J gave up 2 bases, with 4 bases separating them. The germline V gene has CDR1 SEHNR and CDR2 FQNEAQ (reference sequence). The CDR3 bases are TGTGCCAGCAGCCCGGCCTACGAGCAGTACTTC. This gives the protein CASSPAYEQYF. Looking up the rest from reference TRBV7-9 and TRBJ2-7 gives the full variable domain: DTGVSQNPRHKITKRGQNVTFRCDPISEHNRLYWYRQTLGQGPEFLTYFQNEAQLEKSRLLSDRFSAERPKGSFSTLEIQRTEQGDSAMYLCASSPAYEQYFGPGTRLTVT.

This clone was seen only once. The chain combines TRBV6-4 with TRBJ2-1; TRBD2 agrees at 8 bases. The CDR3 extends over 13 amino acids. Per the germline V gene, CDR1 is MRHNA and CDR2 is SNTAGT. V was clipped by 5 bases and J by 10 bases; unmatched bases: 7. The CDR3 nucleotides are TGTGCCAGCAGTTCGAGCGGGGGTGCAGAGCAGTTCTTC. It codes for CASSSSGGAEQFF.

The rearrangement joins TRBV7-2 to TRBJ1-6; perhaps TRBD1 as D (5 bases). CDR1 and CDR2 from the germline V gene are SGHTA and FQGNSA. Deletions cut 5 bases from V and 9 bases from J, with 14 bases between. This CDR3 is built from 14 residues. The CDR3 DNA sequence: TGTGCCAGCAGCCTTCAGGGCGCCGGTTCACCCCTCCACTTT. Translated: CASSLQGAGSPLHF.

The chain joins TRBV6-5 to TRBJ2-5, with 16 bases identical to TRBD2. This CDR3 is built from 15 residues. Germline CDR1 is MNHEY and CDR2 is SVGAGI. V lost 7 bases to trimming and J lost 6 bases; unmatched junction nucleotides: 5. DNA for the CDR3: TGTGCCAGCACTGGGACTAGCGGGGGGGCGAAGACCCAGTACTTC. Protein product: CASTGTSGGAKTQYF.

V is TRBV5-1 and J is TRBJ2-5, with D perhaps being TRBD1 or TRBD2 (7 bases each). The CDR3 length is 16 residues. V lost 2 bases and J lost 5, with 19 bases in between. Germline loops: CDR1 SGHRS, CDR2 YFSETQ. CDR3 amino acids: CASSFQGGAPGETQYF. The CDR3 DNA reads TGCGCCAGCAGCTTTCAGGGGGGGGCCCCCGGGGAGACCCAGTACTTC.

The chain carries TRBV10-3 and TRBJ2-3; 8 nucleotides match TRBD1. The junction had 3 bases not matched to a gene; V was cut back by 4 bases and J by 0 bases. The CDR3 has 15 amino acids. Per the germline V gene, CDR1 is ENHRY and CDR2 is SYGVKD. CDR3 sequence (DNA): TGTGCCATCAGTGCTGGGACAGGCAGCACAGATACGCAGTATTTT. Translating gives CAISAGTGSTDTQYF.

This clone was picked up one time. The chain recombines TRBV5-6 with TRBJ2-7; 8 nucleotides agree with TRBD2. The CDR3 sequence is 16 residues long. Germline values: CDR1 SGHDT, CDR2 YYEEEE. V lost 4 bases, J lost 4 bases, and 13 bases stayed unmatched. The DNA of the CDR3 is TGTGCCAGCAGCCCACCTCCGGGGGGGGTAGGTTACGAGCAGTACTTC. Residues: CASSPPPGGVGYEQYF.

The chain uses TRBV28 and TRBJ2-2, with D possibly TRBD1 on 6 matching bases. The germline V gene encodes CDR1 MDHEN and CDR2 SYDVKM. The CDR3 length is 15 residues. V was cut by 6 bases and J by 4 bases, with 15 bases left in between. CDR3 sequence: CASSLTGTGTGELFF. CDR3 nucleotides: TGTGCCAGCAGCTTAACAGGGACGGGCACCGGGGAGCTGTTTTTT.

The V gene is TRBV30, the J gene TRBJ2-7; the match to TRBD1 covers 7 bases. The CDR3 length is 12 residues. V was clipped by 7 bases and J by 3 bases; unmatched bases: 6. The germline V gene encodes CDR1 GTSNPN and CDR2 SVGIG (reference sequence). The chain's CDR3 is CAFDRVGYEQYF. The CDR3 region has the DNA TGTGCCTTCGACAGGGTGGGCTACGAGCAGTACTTC.

This clone was counted a single time. The V gene is TRBV4-1, the J gene TRBJ1-5; D remains ambiguous. Trimming cost V 4 bases and J 7 bases, with 2 bases left between them. The CDR3 has 10 residues. The V gene's germline CDR1 is MGHRA and CDR2 YSYEKL. The DNA of the CDR3 is TGCGCCAGCAGCCGACAGCCCCAGCATTTT. Amino acid sequence: CASSRQPQHF.

V gene TRBV7-9 combines with J gene TRBJ1-4; 7 nucleotides agree with TRBD1. The CDR3 runs 13 residues. V shed 1 base, J shed 14 bases, and the junction held 7 bases outside the gene matches. Germline CDR1 reads SEHNR; CDR2 reads FQNEAQ (reference sequence). The CDR3 bases are TGTGCCAGCAGCTTAGGGGAGACAGGGATTCTGTTTTTT. It codes for CASSLGETGILFF.

The V and J genes are TRBV6-1 and TRBJ2-7, with a tentative D call TRBD1 (6 bases). Germline V CDR1 and CDR2: MNHNS, SASEGT. The V and J ends lost 3 bases and 7 bases respectively, with 16 bases between them. The CDR3 contains 14 residues. Here the CDR3 reads CASSDRGGPREQYF. The CDR3, as DNA: TGTGCCAGCAGTGACCGAGGGGGACCTCGGGAGCAGTACTTC.

The genes are TRBV27 and TRBJ1-1, with D unresolved. CDR3 length equals 14 residues. The germline CDR1 and CDR2 sequences are MNHEY and SMNVEV (reference sequence). The germline V and J ends were trimmed by 5 bases and 3 bases, with 13 bases remaining between them. CDR3 coding DNA: TGTGCCAGCAGTCCCCTCGGCGGTGACACTGAAGCTTTCTTT. Protein sequence: CASSPLGGDTEAFF.

CDR3 bases: TGCGCCAGCAGCCAAAGGACAGGAGGGAACACTGAAGCTTTCTTT. This gives the protein CASSQRTGGNTEAFF. The gene calls are TRBV5-1 and TRBJ1-1; 7 nucleotides match TRBD1. V dropped 4 bases and J dropped 1; count of bases not matched to a gene: 7. The CDR3 runs 15 residues. The germline gives CDR1 SGHRS, CDR2 YFSETQ.

The J gene is TRBJ1-5, the V gene TRBV6-6, with a weak D call TRBD1 (6 bases). Trimming stripped 6 bases from V and 5 bases from J, with 17 bases between. The CDR3 extends over 15 amino acids. The germline CDR1 and CDR2 sequences are MNHNY and SVGAGI (reference sequence). The CDR3 coding sequence is TGTGCCAGCAGCTCAAACCGGGACATAGATCAGCCCCAGCATTTT. Residues: CASSSNRDIDQPQHF.

The J gene is TRBJ1-2, the V gene TRBV9; 7 bases map to TRBD1. Losses at the gene ends were 3 bases for V and 3 bases for J; bases not matched to a gene: 5. The CDR3 is 14 residues long. CDR1 SGDLS and CDR2 YYNGEE come from the germline V gene. The CDR3 nucleotides are TGTGCCAGCAGCGAGGGGGCAGGGGACTATGGCTACACCTTC. Protein product: CASSEGAGDYGYTF. Together with reference TRBV9 and TRBJ1-2, the CDR3 gives the full variable domain: DSGVTQTPKHLITATGQRVTLRCSPRSGDLSVYWYQQSLDQGLQFLIQYYNGEERAKGNILERFSAQQFPDLHSELNLSSLELGDSALYFCASSEGAGDYGYTFGSGTRLTVV.

This clone has a handful of counts. The chain couples TRBV4-2 to TRBJ1-2; perhaps TRBD1 as D (5 bases). The CDR3 extends over 15 amino acids. With 0 bases removed from V and 3 bases from J, the gap between germline ends came to 11 bases. The germline V gene encodes CDR1 LGHNA and CDR2 YNFKEQ. CDR3: CASSQESTVYYGYTF. The CDR3 DNA follows: TGTGCCAGCAGCCAAGAGTCGACAGTGTACTATGGCTACACCTTC.

The chain carries TRBV11-3 and TRBJ2-7; 8 bases fit TRBD1. This CDR3 is built from 13 residues. V shed 7 bases and J 1 base; nucleotides not matched to a gene: 3. Germline CDR1 and CDR2: SGHNT and YENEEA. Here the CDR3 reads CASTWTGSYEQYF. Written as DNA, the CDR3 is TGTGCCAGCACCTGGACAGGGTCCTACGAGCAGTACTTC.

The chain combines TRBV5-1 with TRBJ2-5; D is undetermined. The V gene's germline CDR1 is SGHRS and CDR2 YFSETQ. V lost 0 bases and J 1 base, leaving 7 bases between the germline ends. This CDR3 spans 14 amino acids. The CDR3 loop reads CASSLGGIQETQYF. CDR3 bases: TGCGCCAGCAGCTTGGGGGGAATCCAAGAGACCCAGTACTTC. Looking up the rest from reference TRBV5-1 and TRBJ2-5 gives the full variable domain: KAGVTQTPRYLIKTRGQQVTLSCSPISGHRSVSWYQQTPGQGLQFLFEYFSETQRNKGNFPGRFSGRQFSNSRSEMNVSTLELGDSALYLCASSLGGIQETQYFGPGTRLLVL.

This chain connects TRBV15 to TRBJ1-4; 11 nucleotides line up with TRBD1. Trimming removed 5 bases from V and 6 bases from J; junction bases left unmatched: 2. Germline V gene sequence: CDR1 LNHNV, CDR2 YYDKDF (reference sequence). The CDR3 totals 14 residues. The CDR3 loop reads CATSRDRGDEKLFF. CDR3 in DNA: TGTGCCACCAGCCGGGACAGGGGGGATGAAAAACTGTTTTTT.

V gene TRBV7-8 combines with J gene TRBJ2-5, with D unclear. V lost 6 bases and J 1 base, leaving 9 bases between the germline ends. Germline CDR1 reads SGHVS; CDR2 reads FQNEAQ. CDR3 length equals 13 residues. CDR3: CASRAGFQETQYF. CDR3 nucleotides: TGTGCCAGCAGAGCCGGATTCCAAGAGACCCAGTACTTC.

This chain links TRBV7-9 with TRBJ2-5, with 8 bases that match TRBD1. V trimming: 6 bases; J trimming: 3 bases; junction bases outside the gene matches: 9. This CDR3 has 15 residues. Looked up from germline, CDR1 is SEHNR and CDR2 is FQNEAQ (reference sequence). The CDR3 sequence is CASSQGQGAKETQYF. The DNA for the CDR3 is TGTGCCAGCAGTCAAGGACAGGGTGCGAAAGAGACCCAGTACTTC.